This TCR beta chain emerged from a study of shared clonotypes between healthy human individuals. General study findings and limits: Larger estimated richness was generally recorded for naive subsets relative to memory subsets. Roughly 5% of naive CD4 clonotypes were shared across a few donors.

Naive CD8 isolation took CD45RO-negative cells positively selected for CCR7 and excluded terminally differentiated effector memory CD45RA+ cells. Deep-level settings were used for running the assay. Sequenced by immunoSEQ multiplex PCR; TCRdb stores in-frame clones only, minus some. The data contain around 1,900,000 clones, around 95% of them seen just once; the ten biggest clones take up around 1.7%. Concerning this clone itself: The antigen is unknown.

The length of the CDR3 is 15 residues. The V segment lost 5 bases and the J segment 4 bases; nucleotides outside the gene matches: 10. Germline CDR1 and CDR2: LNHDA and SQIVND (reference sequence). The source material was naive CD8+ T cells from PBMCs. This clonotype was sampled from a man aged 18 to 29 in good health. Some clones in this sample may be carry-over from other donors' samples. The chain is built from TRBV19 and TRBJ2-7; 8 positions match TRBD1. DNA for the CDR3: TGTGCCAGTAGTGAACCCCGGGACAGGAGGTACGAGCAGTACTTC. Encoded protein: CASSEPRDRRYEQYF.